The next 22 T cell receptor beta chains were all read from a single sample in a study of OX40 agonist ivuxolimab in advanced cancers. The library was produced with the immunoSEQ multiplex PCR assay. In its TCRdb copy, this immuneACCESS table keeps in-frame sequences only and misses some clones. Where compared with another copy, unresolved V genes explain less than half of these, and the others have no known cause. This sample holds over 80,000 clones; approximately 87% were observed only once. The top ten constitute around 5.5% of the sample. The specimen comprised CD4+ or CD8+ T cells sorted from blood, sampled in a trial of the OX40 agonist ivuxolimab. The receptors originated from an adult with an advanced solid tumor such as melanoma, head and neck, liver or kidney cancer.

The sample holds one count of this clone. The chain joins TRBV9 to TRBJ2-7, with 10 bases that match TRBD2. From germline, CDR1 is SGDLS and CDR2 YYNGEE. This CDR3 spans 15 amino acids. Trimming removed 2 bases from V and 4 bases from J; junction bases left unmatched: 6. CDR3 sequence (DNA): TGTGCCAGCAGCGTCCTAGCGGGAGTGGGGTACGAGCAGTACTTC. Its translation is CASSVLAGVGYEQYF.

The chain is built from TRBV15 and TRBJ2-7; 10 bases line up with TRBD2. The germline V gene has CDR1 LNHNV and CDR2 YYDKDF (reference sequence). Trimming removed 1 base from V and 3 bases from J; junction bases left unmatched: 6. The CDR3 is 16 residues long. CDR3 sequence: CATSRGAGGPSYEQYF. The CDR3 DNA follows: TGTGCCACCAGCAGAGGAGCGGGAGGGCCGAGCTACGAGCAGTACTTC.

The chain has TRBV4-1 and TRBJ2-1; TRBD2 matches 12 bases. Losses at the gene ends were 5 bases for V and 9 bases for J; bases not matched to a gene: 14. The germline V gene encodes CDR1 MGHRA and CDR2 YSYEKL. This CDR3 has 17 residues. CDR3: CASSSPASGRARGEQFF. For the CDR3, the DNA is TGCGCCAGCAGCTCGCCGGCTAGCGGGAGGGCCAGGGGTGAGCAGTTCTTC.

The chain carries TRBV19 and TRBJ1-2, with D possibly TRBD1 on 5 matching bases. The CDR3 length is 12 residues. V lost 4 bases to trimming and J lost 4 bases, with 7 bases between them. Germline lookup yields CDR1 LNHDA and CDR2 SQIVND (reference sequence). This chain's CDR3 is CASSRDVYGYTF. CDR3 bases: TGTGCCAGTAGTAGGGACGTCTATGGCTACACCTTC.

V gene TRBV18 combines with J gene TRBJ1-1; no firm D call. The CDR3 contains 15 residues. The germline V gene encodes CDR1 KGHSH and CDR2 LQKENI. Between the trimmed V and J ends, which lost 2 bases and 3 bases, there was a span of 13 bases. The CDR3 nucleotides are TGTGCCAGCTCACCATGGGTCCGGGCAGACACTGAAGCTTTCTTT. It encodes CASSPWVRADTEAFF. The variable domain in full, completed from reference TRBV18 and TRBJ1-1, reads NAGVMQNPRHLVRRRGQEARLRCSPMKGHSHVYWYRQLPEEGLKFMVYLQKENIIDESGMPKERFSAEFPKEGPSILRIQQVVRGDSAAYFCASSPWVRADTEAFFGQGTRLTVV.

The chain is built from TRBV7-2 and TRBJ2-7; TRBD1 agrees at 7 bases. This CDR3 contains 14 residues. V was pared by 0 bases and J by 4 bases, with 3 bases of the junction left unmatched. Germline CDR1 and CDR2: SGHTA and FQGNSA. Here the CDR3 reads CASSLAGQLYEQYF. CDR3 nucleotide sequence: TGTGCCAGCAGCTTAGCGGGACAGCTTTACGAGCAGTACTTC.

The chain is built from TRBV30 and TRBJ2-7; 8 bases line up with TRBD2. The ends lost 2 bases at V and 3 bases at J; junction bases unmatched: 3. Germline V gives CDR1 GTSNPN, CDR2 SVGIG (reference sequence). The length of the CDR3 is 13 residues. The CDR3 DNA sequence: TGTGCCTGGAGTCGGGGGGGGAACTACGAGCAGTACTTC. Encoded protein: CAWSRGGNYEQYF.

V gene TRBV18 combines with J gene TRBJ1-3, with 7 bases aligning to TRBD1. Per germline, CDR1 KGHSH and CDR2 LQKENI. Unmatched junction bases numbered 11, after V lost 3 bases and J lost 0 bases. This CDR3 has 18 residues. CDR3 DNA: TGTGCCAGCTCACCTTCTCTATTGGGACAGAGCTCTGGAAACACCATATATTTT. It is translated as CASSPSLLGQSSGNTIYF.

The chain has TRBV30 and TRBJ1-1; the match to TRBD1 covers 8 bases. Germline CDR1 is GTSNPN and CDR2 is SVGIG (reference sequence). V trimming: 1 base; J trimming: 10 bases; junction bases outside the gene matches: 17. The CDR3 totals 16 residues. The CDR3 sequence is CAWSEGFLAGGSLAFF. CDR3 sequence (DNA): TGTGCCTGGAGTGAGGGATTCCTTGCAGGGGGCTCTCTAGCTTTCTTT.

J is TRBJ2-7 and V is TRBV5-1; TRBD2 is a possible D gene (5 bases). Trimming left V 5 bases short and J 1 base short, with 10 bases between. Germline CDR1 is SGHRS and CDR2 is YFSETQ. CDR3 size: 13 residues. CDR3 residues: CASSSGSSYEQYF. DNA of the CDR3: TGCGCCAGCAGTTCGGGATCGTCCTACGAGCAGTACTTC.

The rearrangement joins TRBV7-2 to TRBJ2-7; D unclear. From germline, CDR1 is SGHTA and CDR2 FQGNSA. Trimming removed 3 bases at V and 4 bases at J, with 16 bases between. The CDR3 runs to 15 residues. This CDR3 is CASSFQGDSLYEQYF. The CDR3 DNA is TGTGCCAGCAGCTTCCAAGGCGACTCACTTTACGAGCAGTACTTC.

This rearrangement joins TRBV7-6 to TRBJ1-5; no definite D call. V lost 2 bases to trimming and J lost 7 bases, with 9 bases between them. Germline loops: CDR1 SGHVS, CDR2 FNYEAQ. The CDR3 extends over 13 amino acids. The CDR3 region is CASSLSEGQPQHF. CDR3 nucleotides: TGTGCCAGCAGCTTATCTGAGGGACAGCCCCAGCATTTT. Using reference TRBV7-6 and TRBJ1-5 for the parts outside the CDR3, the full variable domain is GAGVSQSPRYKVTKRGQDVALRCDPISGHVSLYWYRQALGQGPEFLTYFNYEAQQDKSGLPNDRFSAERPEGSISTLTIQRTEQRDSAMYRCASSLSEGQPQHFGDGTRLSIL.

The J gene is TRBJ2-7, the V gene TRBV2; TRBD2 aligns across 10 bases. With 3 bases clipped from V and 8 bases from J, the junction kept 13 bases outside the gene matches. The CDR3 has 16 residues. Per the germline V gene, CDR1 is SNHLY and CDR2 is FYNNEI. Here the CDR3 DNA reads TGTGCCAGCAGTGATGTTCGGCTAGCGGGAGAATTGCAGCAGTACTTC. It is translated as CASSDVRLAGELQQYF.

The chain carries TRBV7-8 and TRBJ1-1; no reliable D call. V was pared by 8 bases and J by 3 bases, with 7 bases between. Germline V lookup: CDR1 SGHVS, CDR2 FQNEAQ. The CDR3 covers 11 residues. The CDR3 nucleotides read TGTGCCAGCGGGCGGTACACTGAAGCTTTCTTT. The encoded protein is CASGRYTEAFF. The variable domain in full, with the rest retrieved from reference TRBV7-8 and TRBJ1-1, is GAGVSQSPRYKVAKRGQDVALRCDPISGHVSLFWYQQALGQGPEFLTYFQNEAQLDKSGLPSDRFFAERPEGSVSTLKIQRTQQEDSAVYLCASGRYTEAFFGQGTRLTVV.

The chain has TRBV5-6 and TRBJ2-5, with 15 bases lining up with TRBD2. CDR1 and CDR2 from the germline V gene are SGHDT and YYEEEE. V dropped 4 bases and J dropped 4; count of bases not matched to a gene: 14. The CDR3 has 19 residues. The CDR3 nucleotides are TGTGCCAGCAGCCTCAAAACCGGGACTAGCGGGAGGCCACTAGAGACCCAGTACTTC. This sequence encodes CASSLKTGTSGRPLETQYF.

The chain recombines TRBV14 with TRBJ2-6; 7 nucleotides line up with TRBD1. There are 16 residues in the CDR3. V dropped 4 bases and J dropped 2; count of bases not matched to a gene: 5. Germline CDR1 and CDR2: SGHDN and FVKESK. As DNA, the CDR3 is TGTGCCAGCAGCCTGGGACAGTTAACTGGGGCCAACGTCCTGACTTTC. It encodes CASSLGQLTGANVLTF. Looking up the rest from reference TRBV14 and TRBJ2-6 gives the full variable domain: EAGVTQFPSHSVIEKGQTVTLRCDPISGHDNLYWYRRVMGKEIKFLLHFVKESKQDESGMPNNRFLAERTGGTYSTLKVQPAELEDSGVYFCASSLGQLTGANVLTFGAGSRLTVL.

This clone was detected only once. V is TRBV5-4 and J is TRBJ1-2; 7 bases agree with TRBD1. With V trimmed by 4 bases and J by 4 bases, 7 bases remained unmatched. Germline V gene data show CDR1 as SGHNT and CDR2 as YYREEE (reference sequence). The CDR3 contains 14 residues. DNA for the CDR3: TGTGCCAGCAGCCACAGGGGTAGGGGCTATGGCTACACCTTC. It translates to CASSHRGRGYGYTF. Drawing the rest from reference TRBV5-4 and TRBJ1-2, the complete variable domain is ETGVTQSPTHLIKTRGQQVTLRCSSQSGHNTVSWYQQALGQGPQFIFQYYREEENGRGNFPPRFSGLQFPNYSSELNVNALELDDSALYLCASSHRGRGYGYTFGSGTRLTVV.

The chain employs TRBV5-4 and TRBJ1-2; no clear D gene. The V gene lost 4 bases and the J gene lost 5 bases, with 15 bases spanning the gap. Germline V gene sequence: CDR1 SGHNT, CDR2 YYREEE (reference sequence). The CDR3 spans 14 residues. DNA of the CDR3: TGTGCCAGCAGCGTCGCTTTGGCCGGGTATGGCTACACCTTC. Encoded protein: CASSVALAGYGYTF.

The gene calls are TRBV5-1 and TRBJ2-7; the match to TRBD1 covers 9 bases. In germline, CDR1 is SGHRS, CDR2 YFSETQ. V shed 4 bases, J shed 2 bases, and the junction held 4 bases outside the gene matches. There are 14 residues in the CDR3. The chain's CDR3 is CASSRGQGTYEQYF. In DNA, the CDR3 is TGCGCCAGCAGCCGGGGACAGGGAACCTACGAGCAGTACTTC.

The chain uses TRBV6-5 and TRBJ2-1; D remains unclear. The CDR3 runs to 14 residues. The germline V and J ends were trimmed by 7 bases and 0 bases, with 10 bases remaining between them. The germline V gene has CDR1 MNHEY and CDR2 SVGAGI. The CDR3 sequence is CASKTASSYNEQFF. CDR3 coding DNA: TGTGCCAGCAAGACGGCAAGCTCCTACAATGAGCAGTTCTTC.

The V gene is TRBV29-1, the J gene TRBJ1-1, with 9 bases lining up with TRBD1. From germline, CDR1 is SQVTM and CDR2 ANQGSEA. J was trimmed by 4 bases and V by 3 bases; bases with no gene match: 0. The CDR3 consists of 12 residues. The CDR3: CSVEGQGTEAFF. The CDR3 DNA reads TGCAGCGTTGAGGGACAGGGCACTGAAGCTTTCTTT.

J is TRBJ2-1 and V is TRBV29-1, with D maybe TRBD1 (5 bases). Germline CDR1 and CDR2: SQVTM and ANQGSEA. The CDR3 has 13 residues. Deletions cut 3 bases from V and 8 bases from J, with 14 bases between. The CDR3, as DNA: TGCAGCGTTGAGATAGGGGTAGGCGATGAGCAGTTCTTC. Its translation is CSVEIGVGDEQFF.